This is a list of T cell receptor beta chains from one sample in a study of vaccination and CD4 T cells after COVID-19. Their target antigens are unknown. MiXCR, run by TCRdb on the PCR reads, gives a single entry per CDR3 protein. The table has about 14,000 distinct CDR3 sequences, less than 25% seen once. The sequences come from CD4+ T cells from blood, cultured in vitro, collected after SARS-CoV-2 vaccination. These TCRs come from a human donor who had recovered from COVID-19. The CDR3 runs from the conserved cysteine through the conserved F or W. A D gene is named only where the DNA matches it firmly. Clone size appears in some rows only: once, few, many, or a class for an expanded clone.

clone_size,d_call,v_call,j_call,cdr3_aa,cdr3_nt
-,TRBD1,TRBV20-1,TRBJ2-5,CSAKMDREETQYF,TGCAGTGCCAAGATGGACAGGGAAGAGACCCAGTACTTC
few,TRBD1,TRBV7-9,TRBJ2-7,CASSKQGVSSYEQYF,TGTGCCAGCAGCAAACAGGGGGTGAGCTCCTACGAGCAGTACTTC
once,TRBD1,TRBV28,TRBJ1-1,CASRPTGAPTEAFF,TGTGCCAGCAGGCCGACAGGGGCGCCCACTGAAGCTTTCTTT
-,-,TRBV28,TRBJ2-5,CASSLSGFGQETQYF,TGTGCCAGCAGTTTATCAGGGTTCGGGCAAGAGACCCAGTACTTC
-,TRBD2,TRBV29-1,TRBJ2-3,CSVGATSERTDTQYF,TGCAGCGTCGGGGCGACTAGCGAACGCACAGATACGCAGTATTTT
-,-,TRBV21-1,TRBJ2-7,CASSRRQCSYEQYF,TGTGCCAGCAGCCGCAGACAGTGCTCCTACGAGCAGTACTTC
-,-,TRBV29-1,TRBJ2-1,CSVIPNATNEQFF,TGCAGCGTTATCCCTAATGCTACAAATGAGCAGTTCTTC
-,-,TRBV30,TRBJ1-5,CAWSLGGNNQPQHF,TGTGCCTGGAGTCTAGGGGGAAACAATCAGCCCCAGCATTTT
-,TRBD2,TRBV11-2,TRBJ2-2,CASSSRTSGSGGELFF,TGTGCCAGCAGCTCCAGGACTAGCGGGAGTGGCGGGGAGCTGTTTTTT
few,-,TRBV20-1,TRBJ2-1,CSARDSEGYNEQFF,TGCAGTGCTAGAGATTCAGAGGGGTACAATGAGCAGTTCTTC
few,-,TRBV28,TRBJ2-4,CASSLWATAKNIQYF,TGTGCCAGCAGTTTATGGGCTACAGCCAAAAACATTCAGTACTTC